Below, 14 T cell receptor beta chains from the same sample are listed, as sequenced in a study of blood T cells in healthy people across ages. Alongside a J-beta primer mix, a sample-barcoded 5' primer served in a second PCR lasting about 7 to 12 cycles. TCRdb passed the 5' RACE reads through MiXCR, listing each CDR3 protein once. The repertoire holds 800,000 or so distinct CDR3 sequences, with 25% as singletons. These data were likewise used in another study, on T cells of mothers and their children.

Sequencing was carried out using blood. These receptors all come from a boy younger than 18 in good health.

The chain is built from TRBV4-3 and TRBJ1-4; D gene unclear. Germline V CDR1 and CDR2: LGHNA, YSLEER. Trimming removed 0 bases at V and 2 bases at J, with 7 bases between. The CDR3 extends over 15 amino acids. The CDR3 nucleotides read TGCGCCAGCAGCCAAGATTGGCAGACTAATGAAAAACTGTTTTTT. This gives the protein CASSQDWQTNEKLFF.

This clonotype has just a few counts. The rearrangement links TRBV12-3 or TRBV12-4 to TRBJ2-6; 9 bases match TRBD2. V shed 7 bases, J shed 2 bases, and the junction held 3 bases outside the gene matches. This CDR3 region has 15 residues. This CDR3 reads CASIPSGAGANVLTF. CDR3 nucleotides: TGTGCCAGCATTCCTAGCGGGGCTGGGGCCAACGTCCTGACTTTC.

This clonotype was observed a handful of times. The CDR3 DNA follows: TGTGCCAGCAGCCGCCGGAGCGCAGATACGCAGTATTTT. It specifies CASSRRSADTQYF. The rearrangement links TRBV7-2 to TRBJ2-3; no clear D. The CDR3 totals 13 residues. Germline V CDR1 and CDR2: SGHTA, FQGNSA. Between the trimmed V and J ends, which lost 5 bases and 4 bases, there was a span of 10 bases.

In this sample, this clonotype turned up a few times. The CDR3 protein is CASVRRGAGNQPQHF. CDR3 DNA: TGTGCCAGCGTTAGGCGGGGGGCTGGGAATCAGCCCCAGCATTTT. The rearrangement joins TRBV28 to TRBJ1-5; D possibly corresponds to TRBD1 (6 bases). Trimming cost V 8 bases and J 4 bases, with 18 bases left between them. Looked up from germline, CDR1 is MDHEN and CDR2 is SYDVKM. This CDR3 is 15 amino acids long.

The chain carries TRBV5-1 and TRBJ2-5, with 8 bases aligning to TRBD2. Germline values: CDR1 SGHRS, CDR2 YFSETQ. Losses at the gene ends were 2 bases for V and 5 bases for J; bases not matched to a gene: 5. This CDR3 contains 14 residues. CDR3 protein: CASSFGRAGETQYF. For the CDR3, the DNA is TGCGCCAGCAGCTTCGGGAGGGCCGGGGAGACCCAGTACTTC.

A few counts support this clonotype. V is TRBV6-2 or TRBV6-3 and J is TRBJ2-1, with a tentative D call TRBD2 (7 bases). CDR3 length equals 18 residues. Germline loops: CDR1 MNHEY, CDR2 SVGEGT. V lost 0 bases to trimming and J lost 0 bases, with 15 bases between them. The CDR3 DNA reads TGTGCCAGCAGTTACTCGATAACGGGGGGCTACTCCTACAATGAGCAGTTCTTC. Translating gives CASSYSITGGYSYNEQFF.

The J gene is TRBJ2-7, the V gene TRBV9, with TRBD1 matching over 11 bases. Germline V gene lookup returns CDR1 SGDLS and CDR2 YYNGEE. The CDR3 is 15 residues long. V lost 4 bases and J lost 7; bases outside the gene matches: 10. Written as DNA, the CDR3 is TGTGCCAGCAGCCCGGTCGGACAGGGGGCGGGGGAGCAGTACTTC. This encodes CASSPVGQGAGEQYF. The variable domain in full, completed from reference TRBV9 and TRBJ2-7, reads DSGVTQTPKHLITATGQRVTLRCSPRSGDLSVYWYQQSLDQGLQFLIQYYNGEERAKGNILERFSAQQFPDLHSELNLSSLELGDSALYFCASSPVGQGAGEQYFGPGTRLTVT.

This clonotype has a handful of counts. The genes are TRBV6-2 or TRBV6-3 and TRBJ1-6; tentatively, D is TRBD1 (5 bases). The CDR3 totals 12 residues. The germline V gene encodes CDR1 MNHEY and CDR2 SVGEGT. V lost 0 bases and J lost 13, with 7 bases in between. CDR3 DNA: TGTGCCAGCAGTTACTCAGGGGTGCCCCTCCACTTT. Protein: CASSYSGVPLHF.

Concerning this clonotype: The junction departs from the called germline gene at one end, perhaps through a read error. The rearrangement uses TRBV6-2 or TRBV6-3 and TRBJ1-5; D is undetermined. The CDR3 spans 13 residues. Looked up from germline, CDR1 is MNHEY and CDR2 is SVGEGT. The CDR3 reads CASSPPRIQSQHF. The CDR3 DNA sequence: TGTGCCAGCAGTCCTCCCAGGATTCAGTCCCAGCATTTT.

This clonotype was observed a handful of times. V gene TRBV20-1 combines with J gene TRBJ2-2, with TRBD2 identical over 8 bases. Looked up from germline, CDR1 is DFQATT and CDR2 is SNEGSKA (reference sequence). With V trimmed by 6 bases and J by 1 base, 1 base remained unmatched. The CDR3 consists of 13 residues. CDR3 residues: CSATSGNTGELFF. The CDR3 DNA reads TGCAGTGCAACTAGCGGGAACACCGGGGAGCTGTTTTTT.

On this clonotype: At one end, the junction sequence differs from germline, possibly due to a read error. The chain has TRBV7-7 and TRBJ2-2; D may match TRBD1 or TRBD2 (5 bases each). Per the germline V gene, CDR1 is SSHAT and CDR2 is FNYEAQ (reference sequence). CDR3 length equals 14 residues. The CDR3 sequence is CASRAGREAGELFF. The DNA of the CDR3 is TGTGCTAGCAGAGCAGGGAGAGAGGCCGGGGAGCTGTTTTTT.

The rearrangement uses TRBV5-6 and TRBJ2-5; a weak D match, TRBD1 (5 bases). CDR1 is SGHDT and CDR2 is YYEEEE in the germline V gene. Trimming left V 2 bases short and J 4 bases short, with 15 bases between. The CDR3 covers 15 residues. The CDR3 DNA reads TGTGCCAGCAGCTTAACCGGGCCCACAGGAGAGACCCAGTACTTC. This codes for CASSLTGPTGETQYF.

CDR3 in amino acids: CASSLLRDPKFF. The CDR3 region has the DNA TGTGCCAGCAGTCTTCTCCGGGACCCAAAGTTTTTT. The chain links TRBV12-3 or TRBV12-4 to TRBJ1-4; maybe TRBD1 (5 bases). The CDR3 extends over 12 amino acids. V was cut by 5 bases and J by 16 bases, with 17 bases left in between.

As for this clonotype: The germline gene is not matched at one end of the junction; a read error may be the cause. The chain has TRBV20-1 and TRBJ2-3, with 8 positions matching TRBD2. The CDR3 contains 14 residues. Germline lookup yields CDR1 DFQATT and CDR2 SNEGSKA (reference sequence). The CDR3 DNA sequence: TGTAGTGCTATGTCTAGCGGGTACACAGATACGCAGTATTTT. This encodes CSAMSSGYTDTQYF.